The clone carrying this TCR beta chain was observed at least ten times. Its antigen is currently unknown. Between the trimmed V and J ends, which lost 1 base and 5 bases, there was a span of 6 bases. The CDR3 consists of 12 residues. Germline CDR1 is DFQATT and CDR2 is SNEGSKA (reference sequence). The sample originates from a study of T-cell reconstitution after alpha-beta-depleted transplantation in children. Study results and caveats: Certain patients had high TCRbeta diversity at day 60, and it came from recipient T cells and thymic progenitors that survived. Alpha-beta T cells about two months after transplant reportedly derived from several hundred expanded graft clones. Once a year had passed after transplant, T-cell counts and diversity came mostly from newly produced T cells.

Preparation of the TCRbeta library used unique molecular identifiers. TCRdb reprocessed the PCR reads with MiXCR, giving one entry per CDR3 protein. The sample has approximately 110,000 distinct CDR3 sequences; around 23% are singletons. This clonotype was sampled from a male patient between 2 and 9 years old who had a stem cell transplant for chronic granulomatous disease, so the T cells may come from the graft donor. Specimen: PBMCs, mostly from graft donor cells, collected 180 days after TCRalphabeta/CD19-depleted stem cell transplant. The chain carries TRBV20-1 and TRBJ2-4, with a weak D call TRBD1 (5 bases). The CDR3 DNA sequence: TGCAGTGCTAGAGTAGGGGAAAACATTCAGTACTTC. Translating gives CSARVGENIQYF.